The 27 T cell receptor beta chains in this list originate from one sample, sequenced in a study of Graves' ophthalmopathy and Graves' hyperthyroidism. RNA transcripts were the template, and TCR beta CDR3 regions were amplified from them. HTBI-primed first-round RT-PCR preceded second-round multiplex PCR. TCRdb reprocessed the multiplex PCR reads with MiXCR, giving one entry per CDR3 protein. The data contain about 740,000 distinct CDR3 sequences, around 40% of them singletons. Material for sequencing was peripheral blood. These receptors all come from an adult man with Graves' ophthalmopathy.

At least ten counts were recorded for this clonotype. This chain joins TRBV24-1 and TRBJ1-5; 10 bases fit TRBD1. The CDR3 is 15 amino acids. The germline V gene encodes CDR1 KGHDR and CDR2 SFDVKD. V dropped 4 bases and J dropped 11; count of bases not matched to a gene: 10. DNA for the CDR3: TGTGCCACCAGTGAATTCGACAGGGGGCGGGAGACCCAGCATTTT. Encoded protein: CATSEFDRGRETQHF.

This clonotype appeared a few times. The chain links TRBV7-9 to TRBJ1-2; TRBD1 aligns across 8 bases. The V segment lost 2 bases and the J segment 4 bases; nucleotides outside the gene matches: 3. The CDR3 covers 14 residues. Germline V CDR1 and CDR2: SEHNR, FQNEAQ (reference sequence). CDR3 region: CASSLPGQAYGYTF. CDR3 DNA sequence: TGTGCCAGCAGCTTACCGGGACAGGCCTATGGCTACACCTTC.

V is TRBV7-2 and J is TRBJ2-1; D possibly corresponds to TRBD2 (6 bases). Germline loops: CDR1 SGHTA, CDR2 FQGNSA. V was pared by 3 bases and J by 5 bases, with 8 bases between. The CDR3 spans 13 residues. CDR3 loop: CASSFGGDNEQFF. CDR3 nucleotide sequence: TGTGCCAGCAGCTTCGGAGGGGACAATGAGCAGTTCTTC.

This clonotype occurred many times. The CDR3 spells CATSRLGGNYGYTF. The CDR3 DNA reads TGTGCCACCAGCAGACTCGGGGGAAACTATGGCTACACCTTC. This chain links TRBV15 with TRBJ1-2; D might be TRBD1 (5 bases). The length of the CDR3 is 14 residues. From germline, CDR1 is LNHNV and CDR2 YYDKDF (reference sequence). With 2 bases removed from V and 2 bases from J, the gap between germline ends came to 9 bases.

CDR3 protein: CASSLEGNKGYGYTF. The DNA of the CDR3 is TGTGCCAGCAGTTTGGAGGGCAACAAAGGGTATGGCTACACCTTC. V usage is TRBV12-3 or TRBV12-4 and J usage is TRBJ1-2; D is uncertain. The CDR3 runs 15 residues. V was cut by 3 bases and J by 5 bases, with 16 bases left in between.

This clonotype was seen at least ten times. The DNA for the CDR3 is TGTGCCATCAGTGAGTCACACATGGACGAGCAGTACTTC. Encoded protein: CAISESHMDEQYF. This chain links TRBV10-3 with TRBJ2-7; D is unclear. CDR3 length: 13 amino acids. The V gene's germline CDR1 is ENHRY and CDR2 SYGVKD. V was pared by 0 bases and J by 5 bases, with 8 bases between.

Turning to this clonotype: The CDR3 does not end in the conserved phenylalanine or tryptophan, so this is likely a read error. The DNA is left out, because the CDR3 cannot be placed on it with certainty; the CDR3 is given as TCRdb lists it. This sequence joins TRBV29-1 and TRBJ2-7; TRBD1, the table's D call, was not compared with the DNA. The CDR3 contains 9 residues when both ends are counted. CDR1 is SQVTM, CDR2 ANQGSEA, per germline. The CDR3 region is CSVEDVGGL.

This clonotype has just a few counts. The chain has TRBV10-1 and TRBJ2-2; D might be TRBD1 or TRBD2, each matching 5 bases. The CDR3 extends over 12 amino acids. Trimming shortened V by 8 bases and J by 2 bases, and 6 bases separated the two germline ends. From germline, CDR1 is WNHNN and CDR2 SYGVQD (reference sequence). The DNA for the CDR3 is TGCGCCAGCGGGGGTAACACCGGGGAGCTGTTTTTT. Protein: CASGGNTGELFF.

As concerns this clonotype: At one end, the junction sequence differs from germline, possibly due to a read error. The chain employs TRBV7-9 and TRBJ2-7; 10 bases align to TRBD1. Germline CDR1 is SEHNR and CDR2 is FQNEAQ (reference sequence). The CDR3 is made up of 15 amino acids. This CDR3 reads CASSQGTGDSYEQYF. The CDR3 coding sequence is TGCGCCAGCAGCCAAGGGACAGGGGACTCCTACGAGCAGTACTTC.

The chain has TRBV29-1 and TRBJ1-2; 10 nucleotides agree with TRBD1. Germline V gene sequence: CDR1 SQVTM, CDR2 ANQGSEA. The trim removed 7 bases at V and 2 bases at J, leaving 10 bases unmatched. This CDR3 has 15 residues. CDR3 DNA sequence: TGCAGCGCCACTAGACAGGGGGCGCGGAACTATGGCTACACCTTC. Encoded protein: CSATRQGARNYGYTF.

This clonotype was picked up a small number of times. This rearrangement joins TRBV2 to TRBJ2-7; D unclear. Germline loops: CDR1 SNHLY, CDR2 FYNNEI. Trimming left V 5 bases short and J 0 bases short, with 14 bases between. CDR3 length: 15 residues. CDR3 protein: CASSLLTAVSYEQYF. CDR3 bases: TGTGCCAGCAGTCTTTTGACGGCGGTCTCCTACGAGCAGTACTTC.

This clonotype has a handful of counts. This chain's CDR3 is CASSGSASGRRGELFF. The DNA for the CDR3 is TGCGCCAGCTCCGGGTCGGCTAGCGGGAGAAGGGGGGAGCTGTTTTTT. The rearrangement joins TRBV5-1 to TRBJ2-2; 10 nucleotides line up with TRBD2. V shed 7 bases, J shed 8 bases, and the junction held 14 bases outside the gene matches. The CDR3 extends over 16 amino acids. In germline, CDR1 is SGHRS, CDR2 YFSETQ.

Many counts were recorded for this clonotype. The gene calls are TRBV2 and TRBJ1-1, with no clear D. Germline-derived CDR1 and CDR2 are SNHLY and FYNNEI. V lost 8 bases to trimming and J lost 4 bases, with 17 bases between them. CDR3 size: 14 residues. The CDR3 sequence is CASAERTVVTEAFF. The CDR3 DNA reads as TGTGCCAGCGCGGAAAGGACGGTGGTCACTGAAGCTTTCTTT.

This rearrangement joins TRBV25-1 to TRBJ1-3; no firm D call. Germline V gives CDR1 MGHDK, CDR2 SYGVNS. Trimming shortened V by 2 bases and J by 6 bases, and 5 bases separated the two germline ends. The CDR3 is made up of 12 amino acids. Here the CDR3 DNA reads TGTGCCAGCAGTGAAAGACTAAACACCATATATTTT. Translation: CASSERLNTIYF.

This clonotype appeared a single time. A read error may explain this, as a much larger clone is one base away. V gene TRBV2 combines with J gene TRBJ2-5; maybe TRBD1 (6 bases). CDR1 is SNHLY, CDR2 FYNNEI, per germline. There are 15 residues in the CDR3. The CDR3 here is CASVNPGTKQGTQYF. DNA of the CDR3: TGTGCCAGCGTAAATCCCGGGACAAAACAAGGGACCCAGTACTTC.

This chain joins TRBV2 and TRBJ2-7; D gene ambiguous. The V gene lost 4 bases and the J gene lost 9 bases, with 16 bases spanning the gap. Germline CDR1 is SNHLY and CDR2 is FYNNEI. CDR3 size: 13 residues. The CDR3 DNA reads TGTGCCAGCAGTGCGACACAGAGGACGGTGCAGTACTTC. Translation: CASSATQRTVQYF.

At least ten counts were recorded for this clonotype. The V gene is TRBV29-1, the J gene TRBJ2-7; a weak D match, TRBD1 (6 bases). Germline assignment: CDR1 SQVTM and CDR2 ANQGSEA. The CDR3 covers 14 residues. V shed 1 base and J shed 3 bases, with 13 bases lying between them. CDR3 protein: CSVEVGTGSYEQYF. CDR3 nucleotide sequence: TGCAGCGTTGAAGTAGGAACAGGGAGCTACGAGCAGTACTTC.

The chain carries TRBV19 and TRBJ1-2, with TRBD1 as a possible D gene (6 bases). The CDR3 is 13 residues long. Germline lookup yields CDR1 LNHDA and CDR2 SQIVND (reference sequence). V dropped 3 bases and J dropped 12 bases, with 17 bases sitting between them. This chain's CDR3 is CASSISRGLGNTF. CDR3 DNA: TGTGCCAGTAGTATTAGTCGGGGGCTTGGAAACACCTTC.

The rearrangement uses TRBV25-1 and TRBJ2-7, with D uncertain. The CDR3 runs 15 residues. V lost 5 bases and J lost 3, with 17 bases in between. In germline, CDR1 is MGHDK, CDR2 SYGVNS. Written as DNA, the CDR3 is TGTGCCAGCAGTCCCTCAGTCCACCAAGTCTACGAGCAGTACTTC. This encodes CASSPSVHQVYEQYF.

The chain recombines TRBV7-2 with TRBJ2-2, with D hard to call. From germline, CDR1 is SGHTA and CDR2 FQGNSA. The length of the CDR3 is 15 residues. V was clipped by 0 bases and J by 3 bases, with 8 bases between them. For the CDR3, the DNA is TGTGCCAGCAGCTTAGCTGGGCGGTACACCGGGGAGCTGTTTTTT. This codes for CASSLAGRYTGELFF.

Notes on this clonotype: A much larger clone sits a single nucleotide away, making a read error possible. J is TRBJ1-1 and V is TRBV2, with a possible D match to TRBD1 (5 bases). Germline assignment: CDR1 SNHLY and CDR2 FYNNEI. The CDR3 runs 14 residues. The CDR3 DNA is TGTGTCAGCACCGTGGACATAATGAACACTGAAGCTTTCTTT. It specifies CVSTVDIMNTEAFF.

The chain employs TRBV20-1 and TRBJ1-3, with D unresolved. Germline V CDR1 and CDR2: DFQATT, SNEGSKA (reference sequence). The CDR3 loop spans 13 amino acids. The germline V and J ends were trimmed by 4 bases and 3 bases, with 10 bases remaining between them. For the CDR3, the DNA is TGCAGTGCTAAAGGCGTTATTGGAAACACCATATATTTT. It codes for CSAKGVIGNTIYF.

This clonotype was recorded a few times. DNA of the CDR3: TGCAGCGCTATACGCAGGGGGTTCTCCTACAATGAGCAGTTCTTC. Its protein is CSAIRRGFSYNEQFF. The V and J genes are TRBV29-1 and TRBJ2-1; 7 positions agree with TRBD1. CDR3 length: 15 residues. The V segment lost 7 bases and the J segment 0 bases; nucleotides outside the gene matches: 9. Germline CDR1 and CDR2: SQVTM and ANQGSEA.

Ten or more counts support this clonotype. The J gene is TRBJ2-5, the V gene TRBV29-1, with D perhaps TRBD1 (5 bases). The CDR3 has 13 residues. Germline values: CDR1 SQVTM, CDR2 ANQGSEA. Trimming cost V 8 bases and J 0 bases, with 13 bases left between them. CDR3 region: CSLGDSYQETQYF. CDR3 nucleotide sequence: TGCAGCCTTGGAGACAGCTACCAAGAGACCCAGTACTTC.

The CDR3 region has the DNA TGTGCCAGCAGTCAGACAGGGCTGAAGGATGGCTACACCTTC. This gives the protein CASSQTGLKDGYTF. This chain joins TRBV2 and TRBJ1-2; 7 bases are a match to TRBD1. Germline-derived CDR1 and CDR2 are SNHLY and FYNNEI. This CDR3 has 14 amino acids. V shed 5 bases and J 6 bases; nucleotides not matched to a gene: 9.

This clonotype was counted at least ten times. The chain uses TRBV11-2 and TRBJ1-1, with D unresolved. The CDR3 spans 12 residues. Trimming cost V 2 bases and J 4 bases, with 5 bases left between them. The germline V gene encodes CDR1 SGHAT and CDR2 FQNNGV. The chain's CDR3 is CASSLLSTEAFF. In DNA form, the CDR3 reads TGTGCCAGCAGCTTACTGAGCACTGAAGCTTTCTTT.

About this clonotype itself: At one end the junction does not follow the germline gene, possibly because of a read error. CDR3 in amino acids: CASSDGTLSSYNSPLHF. In DNA, the CDR3 is TGTGCCAGCAGTGACGGGACACTTAGCTCCTATAATTCACCCCTCCACTTT. The chain recombines TRBV10-3 with TRBJ1-6; weak D call: TRBD1 (6 bases). The germline V gene has CDR1 ENHRY and CDR2 SYGVKD. The CDR3 has 17 residues.